This T cell receptor beta chain appears in the sequencing data of a study of molecular identifiers for immune sequencing clone quantification. Study results and limitations: Spike-in Jurkat TCR RNA from a single cell reportedly registered among one million naive cells. Underestimation of highly expanded clone sizes could arise where identical TCR molecules share a barcode.

Using a CD8+CD4-CCR7+CD45RA+ phenotype, naive CD8 T cells were sorted. One entry per CDR3 protein results from TCRdb running MiXCR on the PCR reads. Here the sample spans around 100,000 distinct CDR3 sequences, roughly 34% being singletons. Concerning this clonotype: Its antigen remains unknown.

This receptor was taken from a human donor in good health. Some libraries in this study had Jurkat cell RNA spiked in. The sample taken for sequencing was naive CD8+ T cells from blood, with Jurkat cell RNA spiked in. Documented subset: FACS-sorted CD8+CD4-CCR7+CD45RA+ naive T cells.

CDR3 coding DNA: TGTGCCAGCAGCTTCTTCCAGGGGGTCGAAGAGACCCAGTACTTC. Protein sequence: CASSFFQGVEETQYF. V usage is TRBV7-9 and J usage is TRBJ2-5; the match to TRBD1 covers 7 bases. The J segment lost 3 bases and the V segment lost 3 bases, leaving 7 bases of the junction unmatched. This CDR3 has 15 residues. CDR1 and CDR2 (germline): SEHNR, FQNEAQ (reference sequence).